These 5 T cell receptor beta chains originate from one sample sequenced in a study of T cell repertoires in aging, cancer and after chemotherapy. TCR beta rearrangements were amplified from peripheral blood genomic DNA. Rearranged V-D-J TRB sequences were amplified with a mixed TRB-A/B primer pool. One entry per CDR3 protein results from TCRdb running MiXCR on the multiplex PCR reads. The data contain fewer than 6,500 distinct CDR3 sequences, approximately 29% of them singletons. The sequenced sample consisted of blood. The receptor set was obtained from a human donor with a blood cancer.

In DNA form, the CDR3 reads TGTGCCACCAGTTCGCGGGGCTTGAACACTGAAGCTTTCTTT. Translating gives CATSSRGLNTEAFF. The V and J genes are TRBV24-1 and TRBJ1-1, with D possibly being TRBD1 (5 bases). Deletions cut 6 bases from V and 0 bases from J, with 10 bases between. CDR1 and CDR2 from the germline V gene are KGHDR and SFDVKD. This CDR3 is 14 amino acids long.

The chain is built from TRBV5-1 and TRBJ2-1; no definite D call. This CDR3 region has 17 residues. Looked up from germline, CDR1 is SGHRS and CDR2 is YFSETQ. V lost 4 bases and J lost 0, with 17 bases in between. The CDR3 coding sequence is TGCGCCAGCAGCCCAATCAGGACCGCAAGCTCCTACAATGAGCAGTTCTTC. It is translated as CASSPIRTASSYNEQFF.

This clonotype has a handful of counts. The V call is TRBV5-1, the J call TRBJ2-2; 7 bases are a match to TRBD2. Germline loops: CDR1 SGHRS, CDR2 YFSETQ. The CDR3 is 15 amino acids. V dropped 4 bases and J dropped 5; count of bases not matched to a gene: 8. The CDR3 protein is CASSLWEGPTGELFF. The CDR3 bases are TGCGCCAGCAGCCTCTGGGAGGGGCCGACCGGGGAGCTGTTTTTT.

The CDR3 reads CASSFDRSNQPQHF. CDR3 sequence (DNA): TGTGCCAGCAGCTTCGACAGGAGCAATCAGCCCCAGCATTTT. The chain has TRBV7-2 and TRBJ1-5; weak D call: TRBD1 (6 bases). The CDR3 spans 14 residues. Germline lookup yields CDR1 SGHTA and CDR2 FQGNSA. V lost 3 bases and J 1 base, leaving 7 bases between the germline ends.

A note on this clonotype: This clone may be a read error of a much larger clone one base away. The J gene is TRBJ2-2, the V gene TRBV6-2 or TRBV6-3; D remains unclear. CDR1 is MNHEY and CDR2 is SVGEGT in the germline V gene. Between the trimmed V and J ends, which lost 6 bases and 0 bases, there was a span of 17 bases. This CDR3 has 17 amino acids. The CDR3 sequence is CASRTLGLHSNTGELFF. CDR3 bases: TGTGCCAGCAGAACCCTGGGCCTGCACTCGAACACCGGGGAGCTGTTTTTT.